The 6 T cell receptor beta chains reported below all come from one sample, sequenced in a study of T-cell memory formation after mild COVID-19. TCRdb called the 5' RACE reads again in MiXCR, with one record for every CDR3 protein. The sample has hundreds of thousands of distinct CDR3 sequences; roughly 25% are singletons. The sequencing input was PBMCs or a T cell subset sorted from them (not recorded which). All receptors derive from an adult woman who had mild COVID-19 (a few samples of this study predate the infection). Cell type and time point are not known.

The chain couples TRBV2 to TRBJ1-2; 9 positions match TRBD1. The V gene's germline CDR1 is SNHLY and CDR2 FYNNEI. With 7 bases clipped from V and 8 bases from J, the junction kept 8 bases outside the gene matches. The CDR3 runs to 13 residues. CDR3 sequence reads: CASKSNRGQGYTF. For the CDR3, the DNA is TGTGCCAGCAAGAGCAACAGGGGGCAGGGCTACACCTTC.

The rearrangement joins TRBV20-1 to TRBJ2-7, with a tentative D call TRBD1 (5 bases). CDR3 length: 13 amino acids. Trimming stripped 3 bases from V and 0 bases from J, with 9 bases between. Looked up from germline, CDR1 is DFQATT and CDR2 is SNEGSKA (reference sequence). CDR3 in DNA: TGCAGTGCTAGTGTCAGGGTCTCCTACGAGCAGTACTTC. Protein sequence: CSASVRVSYEQYF.

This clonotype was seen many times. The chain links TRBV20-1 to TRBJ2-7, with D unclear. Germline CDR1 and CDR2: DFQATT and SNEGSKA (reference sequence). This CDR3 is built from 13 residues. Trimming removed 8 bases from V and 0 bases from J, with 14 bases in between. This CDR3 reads CSNIRASSYEQYF. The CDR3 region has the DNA TGCAGTAATATAAGGGCTAGCTCCTACGAGCAGTACTTC.

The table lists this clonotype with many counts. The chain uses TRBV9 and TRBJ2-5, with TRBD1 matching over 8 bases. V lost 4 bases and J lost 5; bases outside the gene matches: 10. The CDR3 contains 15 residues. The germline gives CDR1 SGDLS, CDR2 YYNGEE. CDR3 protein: CASSQDGQGRETQYF. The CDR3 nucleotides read TGTGCCAGCAGCCAAGACGGACAGGGTAGGGAGACCCAGTACTTC.

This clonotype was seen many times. The CDR3 sequence is CASSPHRQTPVGYTF. CDR3 sequence (DNA): TGTGCCAGCAGCCCCCACCGGCAAACACCTGTTGGCTACACCTTC. The gene calls are TRBV11-2 and TRBJ1-2; D is unresolved. Germline CDR1 is SGHAT and CDR2 is FQNNGV. V lost 5 bases to trimming and J lost 7 bases, with 20 bases between them. This CDR3 is built from 15 residues. Drawing the rest from reference TRBV11-2 and TRBJ1-2, the complete variable domain is EAGVAQSPRYKIIEKRQSVAFWCNPISGHATLYWYQQILGQGPKLLIQFQNNGVVDDSQLPKDRFSAERLKGVDSTLKIQPAKLEDSAVYLCASSPHRQTPVGYTFGSGTRLTVV.

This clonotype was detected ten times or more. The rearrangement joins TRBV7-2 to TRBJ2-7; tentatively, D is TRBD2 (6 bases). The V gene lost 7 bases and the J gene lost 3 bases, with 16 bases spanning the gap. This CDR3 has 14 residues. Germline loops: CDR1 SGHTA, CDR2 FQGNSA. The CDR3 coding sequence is TGTGCCAGCACCCTCCTTGCGGGAAACTACGAGCAGTACTTC. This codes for CASTLLAGNYEQYF.